This T cell receptor (beta chain) was captured in a study of T cells after posttransplantation cyclophosphamide. General study points: Recipient CMV seropositivity and CMV reactivation strongly tracked TRB clonality. Blood and skin or GI T cell repertoires showed limited TRB overlap.

The germline gives CDR1 MNHEY, CDR2 SVGAGI. The CDR3 spans 12 residues. Trimming took off 6 bases at V and 10 bases at J, with 13 bases between the two ends. Busulfan-fludarabine conditioning, marrow transplant, and cyclophosphamide on days +3 and +4 were administered. Clones were read by immunoSEQ multiplex PCR, and TCRdb kept only the in-frame ones, dropping some. This record lists approximately 25,000 clones, none seen once only, and the top ten clones contain about 2%. This clone came up a few times. Its specificity is unknown. The chain joins TRBV6-5 to TRBJ1-5; D not resolved. This sequence originates from a male patient aged 18-29 years who received an allogeneic stem cell transplant from a related donor, was CMV-positive, and had no GVHD. These T cells may partly come from the graft donor. Sample: PBMCs, taken after allogeneic stem cell transplant with posttransplant cyclophosphamide. CDR3 loop: CASRSGSYPQHF. Written as DNA, the CDR3 is TGTGCCAGCAGGTCGGGGAGCTACCCCCAGCATTTT.